The clone carrying this TCR beta chain showed up just once. Trimming cost V 8 bases and J 7 bases, with 21 bases left between them. The CDR3 has 16 amino acids. The germline CDR1 and CDR2 sequences are MNHEY and SMNVEV (reference sequence). These data come from a study of blood T cell repertoires in COVID-19. Using immunoSEQ multiplex PCR, the repertoire was profiled, and TCRdb retains in-frame clones only, with some absent. The sample lists 200,000 to 250,000 clones, more than 80% seen once, with approximately 8% in the top ten. The sample comprised peripheral blood. This TCR derives from a woman aged 80 or older with COVID-19, enrolled during active disease. The V gene is TRBV27, the J gene TRBJ1-6, with D possibly matching TRBD1 (6 bases). CDR3 nucleotides: TGTGCCAGCGCCTGGATGTGGACAGCCTCGAATTCACCCCTCCACTTT. It yields the protein CASAWMWTASNSPLHF.